This T cell receptor beta chain was sequenced in a study of OX40 agonist ivuxolimab in advanced cancers. Study details: Dose-escalation cases comprised hepatocellular carcinoma, melanoma, renal cell or head and neck cancer.

Systemic immunosuppression or autoimmune disease history was grounds to exclude patients. The CDR3 is 17 residues long. Trimming cost V 0 bases and J 3 bases, with 20 bases left between them. Germline V gives CDR1 GTSNPN, CDR2 SVGIG (reference sequence). Only in-frame clones appear in the TCRdb table, and some are missing; sequencing was by immunoSEQ multiplex PCR. There are about 91,000 clones in the sample; less than 90% occur only once, and 1.1% lies in the top ten. The TCR originated in an adult with an advanced solid tumor such as melanoma, head and neck, liver or kidney cancer. The input for sequencing was CD4+ or CD8+ T cells sorted from blood, taken in a trial of the OX40 agonist ivuxolimab. The rearrangement joins TRBV30 to TRBJ1-2, with a weak D call TRBD1 (5 bases). The CDR3 region is CAWSVFLGRALDYGYTF. CDR3 in DNA: TGTGCCTGGAGTGTATTTCTGGGCAGGGCATTAGACTATGGCTACACCTTC.